Each of the 7 T cell receptor beta chains below was sequenced from the same sample in a study of cytomegalovirus exposure and HLA in healthy donors. 13 Jbeta primers and 60 Vbeta primers were used for the PCR. Repertoires were generated with immunoSEQ multiplex PCR, while TCRdb's copy carries only in-frame clones and drops some. The repertoire includes a few hundred thousand clones, over 90% of them detected once, and about 1.8% sits in the top ten. The specimen sequenced was PBMCs. Receptors were obtained from a girl aged 2 to 9 in good health and CMV-seronegative.

In nucleotides, the CDR3 is TGTGCCAGCAGCCCCCGGACTGGGGGGAATCAGCCCCAGCATTTT. Translating gives CASSPRTGGNQPQHF. The chain employs TRBV28 and TRBJ1-5; D is perhaps TRBD1 (5 bases). V dropped 6 bases and J dropped 4 bases, with 16 bases sitting between them. This CDR3 comprises 15 residues. The germline gives CDR1 MDHEN, CDR2 SYDVKM.

V and J are TRBV6-5 and TRBJ2-7; 9 positions agree with TRBD1. CDR3 size: 14 residues. Per germline, CDR1 MNHEY and CDR2 SVGAGI. V was clipped by 4 bases and J by 6 bases; unmatched bases: 7. The CDR3 coding sequence is TGTGCCAGCAGTTGGGGACAGGGAACGGTCGAGCAGTACTTC. The encoded protein is CASSWGQGTVEQYF.

This clone was found a few times. The V call is TRBV27, the J call TRBJ2-5; D might be TRBD2 (7 bases). The V end was cut by 5 bases, the J end by 9 bases, with 16 bases between. Germline CDR1 is MNHEY and CDR2 is SMNVEV (reference sequence). This CDR3 has 13 amino acids. The CDR3 sequence is CASSLDRRGAQYF. The DNA for the CDR3 is TGTGCCAGCAGTCTGGACAGACGGGGGGCCCAGTACTTC.

The V call is TRBV11-2, the J call TRBJ2-3, with D tentatively TRBD1 (6 bases). Looked up from germline, CDR1 is SGHAT and CDR2 is FQNNGV. This CDR3 spans 16 amino acids. Deletions cut 0 bases from V and 2 bases from J, with 12 bases between. This chain's CDR3 is CASSLDGQGYTDTQYF. The DNA of the CDR3 is TGTGCCAGCAGCTTAGATGGCCAGGGGTACACAGATACGCAGTATTTT.

J is TRBJ1-6 and V is TRBV28; 11 bases are a match to TRBD1. CDR1 and CDR2 from the germline V gene are MDHEN and SYDVKM. The CDR3 is made up of 16 amino acids. V was clipped by 8 bases and J by 1 base; unmatched bases: 4. The CDR3 DNA follows: TGTGCCAGCCGGACAGGGGGCACGTCCTATAATTCACCCCTCCACTTT. Encoded protein: CASRTGGTSYNSPLHF.

As concerns this clone: Relative to the germline gene, one junction end is altered; a read error may explain this. The gene calls are TRBV5-6 and TRBJ2-1; no clear D gene. This CDR3 has 14 residues. Germline assignment: CDR1 SGHDT and CDR2 YYEEEE. CDR3 sequence reads: CASSLGGSNNEQFF. The CDR3, as DNA: TGTGCCAGCAGCTTGGGAGGCTCCAACAATGAGCAGTTCTTC.

Regarding this clone: The same CDR3 is also encoded by other DNA sequences in this sample. The chain couples TRBV27 to TRBJ1-1, with D uncertain. V was clipped by 3 bases and J by 0 bases, with 5 bases between them. Germline V gene data show CDR1 as MNHEY and CDR2 as SMNVEV (reference sequence). This CDR3 is built from 13 residues. The CDR3 sequence is CASSLSVNTEAFF. CDR3 DNA: TGTGCCAGCAGTTTGTCGGTGAACACTGAAGCTTTCTTT.